This TCR beta chain was sequenced in a study of vaccination and CD4 T cells after COVID-19. CDR3 length: 12 amino acids. CDR1 DFQATT and CDR2 SNEGSKA come from the germline V gene (reference sequence). Trimming took 2 bases from V and 1 from J, leaving 2 bases between them. As for treatment: 10-day PBMC culture with coronavirus spike peptide pools or control peptides (ViraFEST assay). Researchers used the Oncomine TCR Beta short-read assay to sequence DNA from cultured CD4+ T cells. TCRdb re-analysed the PCR reads in MiXCR, keeping a single row per CDR3 protein. The sample lists about 12,000 distinct CDR3 sequences, about 30% seen once, with about a quarter in the top ten. As for this clonotype: What it binds is not known.

Input material: cultured CD4+ T cells from blood. The sequence was obtained from a human donor with COVID-19. This chain links TRBV20-1 with TRBJ2-2; the D is unclear. The CDR3 bases are TGCAGTGCTAGATTGAACACCGGGGAGCTGTTTTTT. It encodes CSARLNTGELFF.